This passage covers 30 T cell receptor beta chains from one sample sequenced in a study of T cells in tumors after PD-1 blockade. Repertoires were generated with immunoSEQ multiplex PCR, while TCRdb's copy carries only in-frame clones and drops some. This table has around 60,000 clones, about 80% appearing once. The sequencing here drew on PBMCs, taken before anti-PD-1 treatment. The receptors were gathered from a human donor with basal cell carcinoma.

V is TRBV7-4 and J is TRBJ1-4, with D possibly matching TRBD1 (6 bases). CDR1 and CDR2 from the germline V gene are SGHVT and SQSDAQ. The CDR3 covers 12 residues. V lost 4 bases, J lost 13 bases, and 13 bases lay in between. CDR3 nucleotide sequence: TGTGCCAGCAGCTGTCGGGGGCCGGGACTGTTTTTT. Translation gives CASSCRGPGLFF.

The rearrangement uses TRBV7-6 and TRBJ1-2, with 9 bases fitting TRBD1. The V gene's germline CDR1 is SGHVS and CDR2 FNYEAQ. The CDR3 totals 15 residues. The V and J ends lost 1 base and 5 bases, in that order; junction bases with no gene match: 5. The CDR3, as DNA: TGTGCCAGCAGCTTAGGGGTGACAGGGGGTTATGGCTACACCTTC. As protein: CASSLGVTGGYGYTF.

V is TRBV19 and J is TRBJ2-7; 7 positions match TRBD1. The V gene end was trimmed by 5 bases and the J gene end by 3 bases; junction bases not matched to a gene: 7. This CDR3 contains 14 residues. From germline, CDR1 is LNHDA and CDR2 SQIVND (reference sequence). In DNA, the CDR3 is TGTGCCAGTAGTGTGAAACAGGGGAGCTACGAGCAGTACTTC. Encoded protein: CASSVKQGSYEQYF. The full variable domain, with the rest looked up from reference TRBV19 and TRBJ2-7, is DGGITQSPKYLFRKEGQNVTLSCEQNLNHDAMYWYRQDPGQGLRLIYYSQIVNDFQKGDIAEGYSVSREKKESFPLTVTSAQKNPTAFYLCASSVKQGSYEQYFGPGTRLTVT.

V gene TRBV5-4 combines with J gene TRBJ1-1; D gene unclear. Trimming stripped 0 bases from V and 2 bases from J, with 8 bases between. This CDR3 has 14 amino acids. Germline values: CDR1 SGHNT, CDR2 YYREEE (reference sequence). The CDR3 nucleotides read TGTGCCAGCAGCTTGGGTCGCTATAACACTGAAGCTTTCTTT. Translating gives CASSLGRYNTEAFF.

The rearrangement uses TRBV2 and TRBJ1-5; 7 bases are a match to TRBD1. The CDR3 covers 18 residues. The V and J ends lost 6 bases and 1 base, in that order; junction bases with no gene match: 15. From germline, CDR1 is SNHLY and CDR2 FYNNEI. Written as DNA, the CDR3 is TGTGCCAGCAGAGAAAGTGGTACAGGGGTTTTGAGCAATCAGCCCCAGCATTTT. Residues: CASRESGTGVLSNQPQHF. Using reference TRBV2 and TRBJ1-5 for the parts outside the CDR3, the full variable domain is EPEVTQTPSHQVTQMGQEVILRCVPISNHLYFYWYRQILGQKVEFLVSFYNNEISEKSEIFDDQFSVERPDGSNFTLKIRSTKLEDSAMYFCASRESGTGVLSNQPQHFGDGTRLSIL.

V gene TRBV2 combines with J gene TRBJ1-6, with D possibly matching TRBD1 (6 bases). The CDR3 spans 14 residues. The ends were cut back, 6 bases at V and 3 bases at J, with 9 bases in the middle. Germline CDR1 and CDR2: SNHLY and FYNNEI. CDR3 sequence (DNA): TGTGCCAGCAGAAGGACAGTCTATAATTCACCCCTCCACTTT. Amino acid sequence: CASRRTVYNSPLHF.

The rearrangement links TRBV6-5 to TRBJ1-2; 7 bases map to TRBD1. CDR1 and CDR2 (germline): MNHEY, SVGAGI. CDR3 size: 15 residues. V was pared by 5 bases and J by 4 bases, with 10 bases of the junction left unmatched. The CDR3 here is CASSPGEGAGYGYTF. CDR3 DNA: TGTGCCAGCAGTCCGGGGGAGGGGGCGGGCTATGGCTACACCTTC.

J is TRBJ1-2 and V is TRBV30, with a weak D call TRBD1 (6 bases). This CDR3 contains 13 residues. CDR1 and CDR2 (germline): GTSNPN, SVGIG (reference sequence). Trimming took 6 bases from V and 4 from J, leaving 15 bases between them. DNA for the CDR3: TGTGCCTGTAGACAGAGAGGGGGCTATGGCTACACCTTC. Translating it yields CACRQRGGYGYTF.

In its sample, this clone was seen once. The chain links TRBV9 to TRBJ2-3; tentatively, D is TRBD1 or TRBD2 (7 bases each). Trimming shortened V by 0 bases and J by 2 bases, and 13 bases separated the two germline ends. This CDR3 is built from 16 residues. CDR1 and CDR2 (germline): SGDLS, YYNGEE. This CDR3 reads CASSVEAGTVTDTQYF. CDR3 nucleotide sequence: TGTGCCAGCAGCGTAGAAGCGGGGACAGTCACAGATACGCAGTATTTT.

In nucleotides, the CDR3 is TGTGCTAGCGCAGTCGAAGCCGGGACCACCTACAATGAGCAGTTCTTC. Its translation is CASAVEAGTTYNEQFF. This chain connects TRBV7-7 to TRBJ2-1; D may correspond to TRBD1 or TRBD2 (5 bases each). The CDR3 consists of 16 residues. The germline gives CDR1 SSHAT, CDR2 FNYEAQ (reference sequence).

The chain recombines TRBV9 with TRBJ1-2; 7 bases are a match to TRBD1. This CDR3 has 15 residues. Germline values: CDR1 SGDLS, CDR2 YYNGEE. With 4 bases clipped from V and 4 bases from J, the junction kept 10 bases outside the gene matches. This chain's CDR3 is CASSLAGQNPYGYTF. CDR3 coding DNA: TGTGCCAGCAGCCTAGCGGGACAGAACCCCTATGGCTACACCTTC. Based on the CDR3 plus reference TRBV9 and TRBJ1-2, the full variable domain is DSGVTQTPKHLITATGQRVTLRCSPRSGDLSVYWYQQSLDQGLQFLIQYYNGEERAKGNILERFSAQQFPDLHSELNLSSLELGDSALYFCASSLAGQNPYGYTFGSGTRLTVV.

The rearrangement uses TRBV6-1 and TRBJ2-4, with 8 bases lining up with TRBD2. With V trimmed by 0 bases and J by 6 bases, 4 bases remained unmatched. The CDR3 runs 15 residues. Germline values: CDR1 MNHNS, CDR2 SASEGT. Written as DNA, the CDR3 is TGTGCCAGCAGTGAAGCCCTCGGGGGGGCAAACATTCAGTACTTC. Translated, it gives CASSEALGGANIQYF.

This CDR3 is CASSPGTGGLAKNIQYF. The CDR3 DNA sequence: TGTGCCAGCAGCCCGGGGACGGGTGGATTAGCCAAAAACATTCAGTACTTC. The chain carries TRBV7-6 and TRBJ2-4; the D call may be TRBD1 or TRBD2 (5 bases each). Per the germline V gene, CDR1 is SGHVS and CDR2 is FNYEAQ. Trimming took off 5 bases at V and 0 bases at J, with 17 bases between the two ends. The CDR3 totals 17 residues. The full variable domain, completed using reference TRBV7-6 and TRBJ2-4, is GAGVSQSPRYKVTKRGQDVALRCDPISGHVSLYWYRQALGQGPEFLTYFNYEAQQDKSGLPNDRFSAERPEGSISTLTIQRTEQRDSAMYRCASSPGTGGLAKNIQYFGAGTRLSVL.

The rearrangement links TRBV9 to TRBJ2-3; D may be TRBD2 (5 bases). Between the trimmed V and J ends, which lost 2 bases and 0 bases, there was a span of 13 bases. This CDR3 has 16 residues. Per germline, CDR1 SGDLS and CDR2 YYNGEE. The chain's CDR3 is CASSVSPGYSTDTQYF. The CDR3 DNA sequence: TGTGCCAGCAGCGTGTCTCCGGGGTATAGCACAGATACGCAGTATTTT.

For the CDR3, the DNA is TGTGCCAGCAGCTTGGGACTAGCGGGAGCCAAAAACATTCAGTACTTC. It translates to CASSLGLAGAKNIQYF. The chain recombines TRBV5-4 with TRBJ2-4; the match to TRBD2 covers 10 bases. Germline loops: CDR1 SGHNT, CDR2 YYREEE (reference sequence). The CDR3 consists of 16 residues. The V segment lost 0 bases and the J segment 0 bases; nucleotides outside the gene matches: 0.

The V call is TRBV6-2 or TRBV6-3, the J call TRBJ2-1; 11 bases are shared with TRBD2. Germline V CDR1 and CDR2: MNHEY, SVGEGT. With V trimmed by 2 bases and J by 6 bases, 9 bases remained unmatched. CDR3 length: 17 amino acids. The CDR3 loop is CASSYLLSGGARNEQFF. The CDR3 region has the DNA TGTGCCAGCAGTTACCTCCTTAGCGGGGGGGCCCGCAATGAGCAGTTCTTC.

This clone occurred once. The chain recombines TRBV13 with TRBJ1-4; 11 bases are a match to TRBD1. Germline-derived CDR1 and CDR2 are PRHDT and FYEKMQ (reference sequence). The CDR3 spans 19 residues. With 5 bases clipped from V and 7 bases from J, the junction kept 18 bases outside the gene matches. CDR3 coding DNA: TGTGCCAGCAGCCCAGGTACTGGACAGGGGGCACAATTCGGTGAAAAACTGTTTTTT. Translating gives CASSPGTGQGAQFGEKLFF.

V and J are TRBV5-1 and TRBJ1-2; 8 positions agree with TRBD1. The length of the CDR3 is 14 residues. With 4 bases clipped from V and 5 bases from J, the junction kept 7 bases outside the gene matches. CDR1 SGHRS and CDR2 YFSETQ come from the germline V gene. For the CDR3, the DNA is TGCGCCAGCAGCACCCCGGGACAGGAATATGGCTACACCTTC. Its protein is CASSTPGQEYGYTF.

CDR3 DNA sequence: TGTGCCAGCAGCCCATTCCAAGGAGGTGGGGCCAACGTCCTGACTTTC. Translated, it gives CASSPFQGGGANVLTF. This sequence joins TRBV9 and TRBJ2-6; tentative D call: TRBD2 (5 bases). CDR1 and CDR2 (germline): SGDLS, YYNGEE. The V end was cut by 4 bases, the J end by 3 bases, with 14 bases between. The CDR3 length is 16 residues.

V gene TRBV7-8 combines with J gene TRBJ2-1; possibly TRBD2 for D (7 bases). The CDR3 totals 18 residues. Per the germline V gene, CDR1 is SGHVS and CDR2 is FQNEAQ. The ends were cut back, 0 bases at V and 9 bases at J, with 24 bases in the middle. The CDR3 loop reads CASSLATRGAGRPGEQFF. CDR3 nucleotide sequence: TGTGCCAGCAGCTTAGCGACCCGGGGGGCCGGGAGACCTGGTGAGCAGTTCTTC.

The V call is TRBV6-5, the J call TRBJ1-1; a weak D match, TRBD1 (5 bases). The CDR3 is 14 amino acids. Germline V lookup: CDR1 MNHEY, CDR2 SVGAGI. V was clipped by 4 bases and J by 4 bases, with 13 bases between them. This chain's CDR3 is CASSFLGEGTEAFF. In DNA, the CDR3 is TGTGCCAGCAGTTTCCTAGGGGAGGGCACTGAAGCTTTCTTT.

The rearrangement joins TRBV27 to TRBJ2-3, with TRBD2 matching over 10 bases. Germline lookup yields CDR1 MNHEY and CDR2 SMNVEV (reference sequence). The CDR3 length is 14 residues. The junction had 5 bases not matched to a gene; V was cut back by 8 bases and J by 3 bases. This CDR3 reads CASGLAGGTDTQYF. The CDR3 DNA is TGTGCCAGCGGGTTAGCGGGGGGTACAGATACGCAGTATTTT.

The chain couples TRBV2 to TRBJ1-1; the D is unclear. Trimming took 4 bases from V and 5 from J, leaving 11 bases between them. The CDR3 is made up of 13 amino acids. Per germline, CDR1 SNHLY and CDR2 FYNNEI. The CDR3 bases are TGTGCCAGCAGTGTCTCAGTGGGGACTGAAGCTTTCTTT. Translating it yields CASSVSVGTEAFF.

V is TRBV10-3 and J is TRBJ1-1; weak D call: TRBD1 (5 bases). The V gene's germline CDR1 is ENHRY and CDR2 SYGVKD. Between the trimmed V and J ends, which lost 6 bases and 3 bases, there was a span of 17 bases. The CDR3 is made up of 15 amino acids. DNA for the CDR3: TGTGCCATCAGCGGGGATGGACACGATTACACTGAAGCTTTCTTT. This encodes CAISGDGHDYTEAFF.

The V call is TRBV7-8, the J call TRBJ1-1, with unresolved D. The CDR3 has 12 amino acids. Germline CDR1 reads SGHVS; CDR2 reads FQNEAQ. V dropped 1 base and J dropped 11 bases, with 11 bases sitting between them. The CDR3 reads CASSLGTVGAFF. Written as DNA, the CDR3 is TGTGCCAGCAGCTTAGGGACGGTTGGCGCTTTCTTT.

This clone was found once. This chain joins TRBV19 and TRBJ2-7; 10 bases fit TRBD1. The germline V gene encodes CDR1 LNHDA and CDR2 SQIVND (reference sequence). The CDR3 totals 17 residues. V lost 9 bases to trimming and J lost 5 bases; unmatched junction nucleotides: 19. The CDR3: CARPLPLGQGIWDEQYF. DNA of the CDR3: TGTGCCAGACCCCTACCCCTGGGACAGGGGATTTGGGACGAGCAGTACTTC.

Only a few counts were recorded for this clone. The chain has TRBV19 and TRBJ1-5; 7 bases are shared with TRBD1. V was clipped by 4 bases and J by 2 bases; unmatched bases: 5. Germline CDR1 is LNHDA and CDR2 is SQIVND (reference sequence). The CDR3 loop spans 15 amino acids. CDR3: CASSRQGLGNQPQHF. The CDR3 DNA follows: TGTGCCAGTAGTAGACAGGGATTGGGCAATCAGCCCCAGCATTTT.

The chain recombines TRBV30 with TRBJ1-6; D is uncertain. CDR1 GTSNPN and CDR2 SVGIG come from the germline V gene (reference sequence). This CDR3 spans 14 amino acids. Trimming removed 5 bases from V and 11 bases from J, with 19 bases in between. In DNA form, the CDR3 reads TGTGCCTGGGGTCTCGGTGGCGACCGGGCACCCCTCCACTTT. Encoded protein: CAWGLGGDRAPLHF.

The gene calls are TRBV6-6 and TRBJ2-3, with 14 nucleotides matching TRBD2. The CDR3 covers 18 residues. Trimming removed 5 bases from V and 4 bases from J; junction bases left unmatched: 11. Germline CDR1 MNHNY, CDR2 SVGAGI (reference sequence). For the CDR3, the DNA is TGTGCCAGCAGTCCTTCGGGACTAGCGGGGGTAAGGGCAGATACGCAGTATTTT. Encoded protein: CASSPSGLAGVRADTQYF.

The rearrangement uses TRBV3-1 (or the pseudogene TRBV3-2) and TRBJ2-1; the D gene could be TRBD1 or TRBD2 (6 bases each). This CDR3 has 14 amino acids. V lost 1 base and J 4 bases, leaving 8 bases between the germline ends. CDR1 and CDR2 from the germline V gene are LGHDT and YNNKEL (reference sequence). The CDR3 region is CASSQAGAYNEQFF. CDR3 bases: TGTGCCAGCAGCCAAGCGGGGGCATACAATGAGCAGTTCTTC.